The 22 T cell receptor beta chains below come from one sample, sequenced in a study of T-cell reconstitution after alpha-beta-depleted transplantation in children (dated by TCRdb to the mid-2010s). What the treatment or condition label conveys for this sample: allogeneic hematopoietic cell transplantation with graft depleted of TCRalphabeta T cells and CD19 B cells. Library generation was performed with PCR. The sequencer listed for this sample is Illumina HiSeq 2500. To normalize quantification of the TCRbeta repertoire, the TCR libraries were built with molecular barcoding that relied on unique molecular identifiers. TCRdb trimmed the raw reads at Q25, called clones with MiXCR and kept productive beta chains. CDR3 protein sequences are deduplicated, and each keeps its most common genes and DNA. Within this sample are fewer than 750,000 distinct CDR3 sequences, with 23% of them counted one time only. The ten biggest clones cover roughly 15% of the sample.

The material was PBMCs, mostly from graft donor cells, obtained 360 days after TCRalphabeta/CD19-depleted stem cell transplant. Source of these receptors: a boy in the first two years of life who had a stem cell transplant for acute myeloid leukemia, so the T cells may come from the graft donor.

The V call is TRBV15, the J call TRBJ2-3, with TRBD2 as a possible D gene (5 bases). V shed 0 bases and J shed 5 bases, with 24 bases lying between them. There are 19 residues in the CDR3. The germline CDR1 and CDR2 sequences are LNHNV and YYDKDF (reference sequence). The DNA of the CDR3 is TGTGCCACCAGCAGAGACTTAGGACCCCGGACGGACGAGGGAGATACGCAGTATTTT. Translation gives CATSRDLGPRTDEGDTQYF.

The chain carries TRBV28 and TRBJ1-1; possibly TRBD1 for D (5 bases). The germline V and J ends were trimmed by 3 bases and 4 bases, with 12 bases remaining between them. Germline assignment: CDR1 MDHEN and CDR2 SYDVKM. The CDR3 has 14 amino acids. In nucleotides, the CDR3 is TGTGCCAGCAGTTTCGTCTGGGGGTCCACTGAAGCTTTCTTT. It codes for CASSFVWGSTEAFF.

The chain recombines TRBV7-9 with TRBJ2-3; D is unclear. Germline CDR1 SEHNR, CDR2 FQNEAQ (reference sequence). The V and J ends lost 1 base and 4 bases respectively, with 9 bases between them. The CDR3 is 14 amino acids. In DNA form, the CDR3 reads TGTGCCAGCAGCTTAGGGGTCCGTTCAGATACGCAGTATTTT. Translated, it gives CASSLGVRSDTQYF.

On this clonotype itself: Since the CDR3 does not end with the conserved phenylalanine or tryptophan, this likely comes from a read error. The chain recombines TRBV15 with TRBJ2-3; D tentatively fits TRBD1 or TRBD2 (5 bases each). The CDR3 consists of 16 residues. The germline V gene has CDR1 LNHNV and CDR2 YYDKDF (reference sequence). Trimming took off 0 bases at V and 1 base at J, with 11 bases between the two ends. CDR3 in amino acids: CATSRDMGVGTDTQYI. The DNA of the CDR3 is TGTGCCACCAGCAGAGATATGGGGGTAGGCACAGATACGCAGTATATT.

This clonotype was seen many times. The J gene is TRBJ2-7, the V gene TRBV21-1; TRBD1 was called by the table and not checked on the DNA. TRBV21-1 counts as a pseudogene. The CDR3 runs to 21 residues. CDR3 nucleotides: TGTGCCAGCAGCCGGGAGGCTTCACTGGAGGTCGCGGGGGCCCCCCTTAACGAGCAGTACTTC. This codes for CASSREASLEVAGAPLNEQYF.

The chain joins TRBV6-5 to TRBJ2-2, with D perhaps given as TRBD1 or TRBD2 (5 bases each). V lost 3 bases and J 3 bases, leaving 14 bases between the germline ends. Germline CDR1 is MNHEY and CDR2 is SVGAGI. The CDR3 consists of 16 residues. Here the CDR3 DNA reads TGTGCCAGCAGTTATGGCCTTGGGGGATACACCGGGGAGCTGTTTTTT. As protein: CASSYGLGGYTGELFF.

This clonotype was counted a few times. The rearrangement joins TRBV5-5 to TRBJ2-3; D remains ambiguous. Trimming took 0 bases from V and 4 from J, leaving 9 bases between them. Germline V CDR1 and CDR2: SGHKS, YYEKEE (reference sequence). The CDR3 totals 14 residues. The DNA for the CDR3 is TGTGCCAGCAGCTTGGAGGCGTGGGCAGATACGCAGTATTTT. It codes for CASSLEAWADTQYF.

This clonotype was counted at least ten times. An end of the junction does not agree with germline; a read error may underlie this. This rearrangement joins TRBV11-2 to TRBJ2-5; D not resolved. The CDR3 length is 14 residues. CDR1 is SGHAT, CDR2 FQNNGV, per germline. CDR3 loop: CASSLDPSQGTQYF. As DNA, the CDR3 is TGTGCCAGCAGCTTAGATCCGTCCCAAGGGACCCAGTACTTC.

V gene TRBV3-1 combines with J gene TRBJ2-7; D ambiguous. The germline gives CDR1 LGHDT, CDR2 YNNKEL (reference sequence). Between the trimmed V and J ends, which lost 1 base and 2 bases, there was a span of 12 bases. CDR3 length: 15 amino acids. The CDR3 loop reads CASSQGLGTTYEQYF. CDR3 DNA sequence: TGTGCCAGCAGCCAAGGATTAGGTACCACCTACGAGCAGTACTTC.

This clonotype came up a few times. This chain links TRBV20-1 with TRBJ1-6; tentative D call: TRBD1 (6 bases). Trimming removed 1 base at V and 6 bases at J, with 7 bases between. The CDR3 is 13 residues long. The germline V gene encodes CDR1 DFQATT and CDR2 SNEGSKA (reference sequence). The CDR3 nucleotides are TGCAGTGCTAGAGGGACAGCTAATTCACCCCTCCACTTT. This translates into CSARGTANSPLHF.

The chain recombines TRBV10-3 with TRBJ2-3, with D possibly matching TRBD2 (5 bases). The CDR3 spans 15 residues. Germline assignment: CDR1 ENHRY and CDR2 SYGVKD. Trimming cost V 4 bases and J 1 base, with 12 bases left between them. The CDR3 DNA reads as TGTGCCATCAGTGCTTCGTGGGGAGGCACAGATACGCAGTATTTT. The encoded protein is CAISASWGGTDTQYF.

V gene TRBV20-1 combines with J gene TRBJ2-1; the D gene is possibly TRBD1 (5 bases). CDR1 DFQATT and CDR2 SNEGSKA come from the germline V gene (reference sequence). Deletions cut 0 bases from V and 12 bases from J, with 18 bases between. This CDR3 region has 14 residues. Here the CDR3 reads CSARETGFVGGQFF. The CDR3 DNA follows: TGCAGTGCTAGAGAAACAGGTTTCGTAGGCGGGCAGTTCTTC.

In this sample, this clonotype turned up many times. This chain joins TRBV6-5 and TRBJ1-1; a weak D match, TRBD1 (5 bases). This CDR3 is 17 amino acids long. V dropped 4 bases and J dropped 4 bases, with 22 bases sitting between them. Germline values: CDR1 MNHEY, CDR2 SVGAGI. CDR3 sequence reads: CASSSHPGPRSGTEAFF. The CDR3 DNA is TGTGCCAGCAGTTCCCATCCGGGACCACGTTCGGGCACTGAAGCTTTCTTT.

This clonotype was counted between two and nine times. For the CDR3, the DNA is TGTGCCAGCAGTGATCACCTCAAGACAGATTTCTACGAGCAGTACTTC. Its protein is CASSDHLKTDFYEQYF. The chain couples TRBV6-1 to TRBJ2-7; maybe TRBD1 (5 bases). V dropped 3 bases and J dropped 3 bases, with 18 bases sitting between them. The CDR3 is made up of 16 amino acids. Germline CDR1 reads MNHNS; CDR2 reads SASEGT.

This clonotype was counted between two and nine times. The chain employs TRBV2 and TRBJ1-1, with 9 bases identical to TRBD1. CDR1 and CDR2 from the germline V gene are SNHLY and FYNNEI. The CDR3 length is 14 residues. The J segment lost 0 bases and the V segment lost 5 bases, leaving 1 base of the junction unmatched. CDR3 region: CASSRTGVNTEAFF. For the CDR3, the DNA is TGTGCCAGCAGTAGGACAGGGGTGAACACTGAAGCTTTCTTT.

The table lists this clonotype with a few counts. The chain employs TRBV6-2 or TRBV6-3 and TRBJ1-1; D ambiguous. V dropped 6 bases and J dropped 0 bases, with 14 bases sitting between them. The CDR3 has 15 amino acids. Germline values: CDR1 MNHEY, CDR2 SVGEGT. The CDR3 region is CASSRDGIMNTEAFF. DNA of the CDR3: TGTGCCAGCAGCCGCGACGGAATCATGAACACTGAAGCTTTCTTT.

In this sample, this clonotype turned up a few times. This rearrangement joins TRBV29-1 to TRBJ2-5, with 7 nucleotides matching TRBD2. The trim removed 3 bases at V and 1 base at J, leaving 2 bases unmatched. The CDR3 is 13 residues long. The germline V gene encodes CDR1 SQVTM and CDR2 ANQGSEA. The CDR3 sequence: CSVERGFQETQYF. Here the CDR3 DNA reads TGCAGCGTTGAGCGGGGGTTCCAAGAGACCCAGTACTTC.

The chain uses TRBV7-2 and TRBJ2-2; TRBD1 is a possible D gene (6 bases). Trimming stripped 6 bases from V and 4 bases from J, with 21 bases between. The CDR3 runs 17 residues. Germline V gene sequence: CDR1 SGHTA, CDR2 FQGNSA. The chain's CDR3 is CASSTPRTDPFTGELFF. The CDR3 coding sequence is TGTGCCAGCAGTACACCGCGGACAGATCCTTTCACCGGGGAGCTGTTTTTT.

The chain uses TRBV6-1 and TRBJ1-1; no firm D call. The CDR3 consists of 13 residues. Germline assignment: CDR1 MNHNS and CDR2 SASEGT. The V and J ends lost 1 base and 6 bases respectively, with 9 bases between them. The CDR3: CASSEGAVPEAFF. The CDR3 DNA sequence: TGTGCCAGCAGTGAAGGGGCAGTACCTGAAGCTTTCTTT.

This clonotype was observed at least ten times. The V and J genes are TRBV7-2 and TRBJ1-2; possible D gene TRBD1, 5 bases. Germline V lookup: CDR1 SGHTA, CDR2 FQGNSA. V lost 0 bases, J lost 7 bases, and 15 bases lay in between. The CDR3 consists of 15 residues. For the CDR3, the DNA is TGTGCCAGCAGCTTAGCGCTCAATGGGGGACGTGGCTACACCTTC. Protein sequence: CASSLALNGGRGYTF.

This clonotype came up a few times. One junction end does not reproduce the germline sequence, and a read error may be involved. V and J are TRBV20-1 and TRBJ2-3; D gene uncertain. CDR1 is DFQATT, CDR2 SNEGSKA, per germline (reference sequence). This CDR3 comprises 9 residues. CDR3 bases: TGTACCCCCACTCGTACGCAGTATTTT. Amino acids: CTPTRTQYF.

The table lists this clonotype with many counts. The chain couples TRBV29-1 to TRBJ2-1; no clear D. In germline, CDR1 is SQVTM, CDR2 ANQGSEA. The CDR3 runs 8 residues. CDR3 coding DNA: TGCTGCAATTTGGAGCAGTTCTTC. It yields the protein CCNLEQFF.